This record looks at one T cell receptor (beta chain) sequence and its context. Original handling: By means of reference gene primer amplification, nucleated cell counts were estimated. Profiling relied on immunoSEQ multiplex PCR, and the TCRdb table lists in-frame clones only, not all of them. Clone size and V and J calls were adopted from that table, with D and trimming inferred from the DNA. Among approximately 84,000 clones listed, about 90% were seen once. This entry comes from a study of blood T cell repertoires in COVID-19. Background on the study: Acute and convalescent COVID-19 specimens originated in the United States, Italy and Spain. T cells, B-cell-depleted T cells, or PBMCs provided the cDNA or gDNA that served as material.

The sequence was obtained from a human donor with active COVID-19. The donor label of this sample is uncertain. Sequencing input: peripheral blood.

The CDR3 sequence: CASSELQANYGYTF. The CDR3 nucleotides are TGTGCCAGCAGTGAACTGCAGGCGAACTATGGCTACACCTTC. V and J are TRBV2 and TRBJ1-2; D is uncertain. The length of the CDR3 is 14 residues. Trimming shortened V by 2 bases and J by 2 bases, and 9 bases separated the two germline ends. Per germline, CDR1 SNHLY and CDR2 FYNNEI.